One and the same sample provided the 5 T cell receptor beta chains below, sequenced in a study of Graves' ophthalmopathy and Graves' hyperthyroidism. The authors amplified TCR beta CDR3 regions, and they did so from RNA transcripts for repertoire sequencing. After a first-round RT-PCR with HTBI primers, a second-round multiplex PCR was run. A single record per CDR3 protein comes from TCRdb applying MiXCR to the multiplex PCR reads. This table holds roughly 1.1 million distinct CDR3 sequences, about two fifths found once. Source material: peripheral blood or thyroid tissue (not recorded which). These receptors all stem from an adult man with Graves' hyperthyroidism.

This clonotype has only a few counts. The CDR3 DNA sequence: TGTGCCAGCAGCTTGGCTCCCGGGACAGGGGGCGCCTGGCAGTACTTC. Protein: CASSLAPGTGGAWQYF. The chain is built from TRBV5-6 and TRBJ2-7; 12 bases agree with TRBD1. This CDR3 comprises 16 residues. V gave up 0 bases and J gave up 9 bases; unmatched junction bases: 10. Germline CDR1 SGHDT, CDR2 YYEEEE.

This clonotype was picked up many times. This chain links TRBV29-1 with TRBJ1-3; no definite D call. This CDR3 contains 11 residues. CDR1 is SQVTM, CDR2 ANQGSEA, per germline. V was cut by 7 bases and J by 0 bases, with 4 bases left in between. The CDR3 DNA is TGCAGCGCTGACTCTGGAAACACCATATATTTT. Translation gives CSADSGNTIYF.

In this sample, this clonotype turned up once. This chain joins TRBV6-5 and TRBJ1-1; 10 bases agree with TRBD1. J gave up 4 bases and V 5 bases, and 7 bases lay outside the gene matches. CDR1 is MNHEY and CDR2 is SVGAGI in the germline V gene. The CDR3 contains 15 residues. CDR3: CASSTRTGGSTEAFF. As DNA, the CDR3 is TGTGCCAGCAGTACAAGGACAGGGGGGAGCACTGAAGCTTTCTTT.

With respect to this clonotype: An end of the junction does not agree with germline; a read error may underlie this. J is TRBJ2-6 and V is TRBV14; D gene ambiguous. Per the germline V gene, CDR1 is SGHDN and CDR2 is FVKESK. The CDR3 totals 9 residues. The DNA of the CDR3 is TGTGCCAGCAGCCAAGATCTTCGATTC. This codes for CASSQDLRF. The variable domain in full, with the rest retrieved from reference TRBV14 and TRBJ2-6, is EAGVTQFPSHSVIEKGQTVTLRCDPISGHDNLYWYRRVMGKEIKFLLHFVKESKQDESGMPNNRFLAERTGGTYSTLKVQPAELEDSGVYFCASSQDLRFGAGSRLTVL.

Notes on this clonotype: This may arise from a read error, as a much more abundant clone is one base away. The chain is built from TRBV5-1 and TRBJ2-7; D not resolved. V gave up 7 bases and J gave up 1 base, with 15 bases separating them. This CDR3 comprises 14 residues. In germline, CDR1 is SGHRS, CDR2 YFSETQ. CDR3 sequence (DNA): TGCGCCAGCTGCGTCCTCCTGGGTTCCTACGAGCAGTACTTC. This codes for CASCVLLGSYEQYF. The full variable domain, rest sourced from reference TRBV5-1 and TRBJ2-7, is KAGVTQTPRYLIKTRGQQVTLSCSPISGHRSVSWYQQTPGQGLQFLFEYFSETQRNKGNFPGRFSGRQFSNSRSEMNVSTLELGDSALYLCASCVLLGSYEQYFGPGTRLTVT.